This T cell receptor (beta chain) is drawn from a study of T cell responses to AZD1222 COVID-19 vaccine. Study-level points and caveats: Nearly half of the spike-specific TCRs reportedly recognize variant regions that carry no mutations. Donors skewed white British and female; clonal diversity was possibly underestimated. In all cases, repertoires were sampled only after the peak T cell response.

Second-dose schedules of about 4 or about 12 weeks were combined. Measured with immunoSEQ multiplex PCR; TCRdb has only the in-frame clones, and not every one. The sample includes 110,000 or so clones, more than 75% of them seen just once. Remarks on this clone: Its antigen is unidentified.

Sequenced here: peripheral blood, sampled 28 days after the second AZD1222 dose. This sequence originates from an adult who received the AZD1222 COVID-19 vaccine.

The CDR3 protein is CASSPPRYNSPLHF. CDR3 nucleotide sequence: TGTGCCAGCAGCCCCCCACGATATAATTCACCCCTCCACTTT. This chain joins TRBV7-2 and TRBJ1-6; D is undetermined. The CDR3 extends over 14 amino acids. Trimming removed 5 bases at V and 4 bases at J, with 9 bases between. Germline V gives CDR1 SGHTA, CDR2 FQGNSA.